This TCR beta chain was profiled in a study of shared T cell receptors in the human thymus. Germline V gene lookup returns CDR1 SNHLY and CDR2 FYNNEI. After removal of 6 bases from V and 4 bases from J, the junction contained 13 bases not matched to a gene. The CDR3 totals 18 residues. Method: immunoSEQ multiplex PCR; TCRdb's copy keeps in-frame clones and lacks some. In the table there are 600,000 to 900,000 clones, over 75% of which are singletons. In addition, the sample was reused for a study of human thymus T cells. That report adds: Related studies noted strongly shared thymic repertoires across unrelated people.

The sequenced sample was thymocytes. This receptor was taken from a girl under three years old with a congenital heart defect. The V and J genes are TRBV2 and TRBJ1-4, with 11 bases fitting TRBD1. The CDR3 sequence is CASRSSGQGVRRNEKLFF. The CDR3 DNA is TGTGCCAGCAGATCATCGGGACAGGGGGTGAGGCGTAATGAAAAACTGTTTTTT.